The 3 T cell receptor beta chains given below trace back to one sample, sequenced in a study of T cell responses to AZD1222 COVID-19 vaccine. TCRdb keeps only in-frame clones here, not all; method: immunoSEQ multiplex PCR. Of 120,000 to 150,000 clones in the sample, over 75% were seen once. Here the sequenced sample was peripheral blood, taken on day 0 of AZD1222 vaccination. The receptors shown here come from an adult in good health.

The chain joins TRBV6-2 or TRBV6-3 to TRBJ1-5; maybe TRBD1 (5 bases). Germline CDR1 reads MNHEY; CDR2 reads SVGEGT. CDR3 length: 15 residues. Trimming removed 6 bases at V and 2 bases at J, with 14 bases between. As DNA, the CDR3 is TGTGCCAGCAGCACCGACTGGGGACGCAATCAGCCCCAGCATTTT. It specifies CASSTDWGRNQPQHF.

V usage is TRBV5-5 and J usage is TRBJ2-7; 8 bases map to TRBD1. Looked up from germline, CDR1 is SGHKS and CDR2 is YYEKEE (reference sequence). Trimming at V came to 6 bases and at J to 4 bases, leaving 15 bases not matched to a gene. There are 16 residues in the CDR3. CDR3 DNA: TGTGCCAGCATCGTTACACCGGGACAGGAGATTTACGAGCAGTACTTC. Its translation: CASIVTPGQEIYEQYF.

The chain links TRBV19 to TRBJ2-1; 12 bases are a match to TRBD2. Germline V gene data show CDR1 as LNHDA and CDR2 as SQIVND (reference sequence). V trimming: 4 bases; J trimming: 4 bases; junction bases outside the gene matches: 2. This CDR3 is built from 15 residues. For the CDR3, the DNA is TGTGCCAGTAGTACAGGACTAGCGGGATACAATGAGCAGTTCTTC. This encodes CASSTGLAGYNEQFF.